The T cell receptor (beta chain) under discussion was sequenced for a study of human T cells and chemical hapten exposure. Study overall: The sensitizing agent was 2% DPC, placed on about 2 cm by about 2 cm of upper inner arm skin. Broader study findings: Versus controls, significantly more large CDR3 similarity clusters arose from expanded TCRs.

Time point meaning: patch test 2, 6 weeks after DPC sensitization. Described treatment: therapeutic diphenylcyclopropenone sensitization with weekly scalp DPC. This CDR3 comprises 15 residues. Between the trimmed V and J ends, which lost 2 bases and 1 base, there was a span of 11 bases. Germline V gene data show CDR1 as KGHSH and CDR2 as LQKENI. This clonotype was seen a handful of times. Its matching antigen is unknown. Original data processing: Ranging from roughly 23,224 to 700,000, TCR counts per sample had a median value of around 91,000. Via MiXCR, TCRdb re-called the RACE reads, giving one row per CDR3 protein. The V and J calls come from TCRdb's annotation, not from the publication. Among approximately 84,000 distinct CDR3 sequences, around a tenth were seen once, and the ten largest hold 1.6%.

The V call is TRBV18, the J call TRBJ2-5; D unresolved. The receptor's source is a young man with alopecia areata. Some clones in this sample may be carry-over from other donors' samples. This specimen was whole blood, taken in connection with sensitization to the hapten diphenylcyclopropenone (DPC). CDR3 amino acids: CASSPRAATQETQYF. CDR3 coding DNA: TGTGCCAGCTCACCAAGGGCAGCCACCCAAGAGACCCAGTACTTC.